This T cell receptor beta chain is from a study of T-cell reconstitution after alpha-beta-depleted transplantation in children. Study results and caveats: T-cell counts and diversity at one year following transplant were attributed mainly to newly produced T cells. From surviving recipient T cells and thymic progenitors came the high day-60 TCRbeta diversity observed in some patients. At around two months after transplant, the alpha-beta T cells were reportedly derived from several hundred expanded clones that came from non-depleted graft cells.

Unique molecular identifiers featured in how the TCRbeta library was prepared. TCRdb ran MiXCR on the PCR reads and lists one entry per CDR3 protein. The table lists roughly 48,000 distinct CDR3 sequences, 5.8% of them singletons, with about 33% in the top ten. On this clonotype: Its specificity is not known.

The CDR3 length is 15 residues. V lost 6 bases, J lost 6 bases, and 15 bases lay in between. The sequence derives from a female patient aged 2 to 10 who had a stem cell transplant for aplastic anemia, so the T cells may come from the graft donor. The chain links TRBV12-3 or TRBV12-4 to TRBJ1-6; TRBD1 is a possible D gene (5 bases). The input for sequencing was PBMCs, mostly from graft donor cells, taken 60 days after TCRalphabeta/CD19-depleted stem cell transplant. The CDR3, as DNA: TGTGCCAGCAGGGAGGGGAGGACACTTAATTCACCCCTCCACTTT. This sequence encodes CASREGRTLNSPLHF.